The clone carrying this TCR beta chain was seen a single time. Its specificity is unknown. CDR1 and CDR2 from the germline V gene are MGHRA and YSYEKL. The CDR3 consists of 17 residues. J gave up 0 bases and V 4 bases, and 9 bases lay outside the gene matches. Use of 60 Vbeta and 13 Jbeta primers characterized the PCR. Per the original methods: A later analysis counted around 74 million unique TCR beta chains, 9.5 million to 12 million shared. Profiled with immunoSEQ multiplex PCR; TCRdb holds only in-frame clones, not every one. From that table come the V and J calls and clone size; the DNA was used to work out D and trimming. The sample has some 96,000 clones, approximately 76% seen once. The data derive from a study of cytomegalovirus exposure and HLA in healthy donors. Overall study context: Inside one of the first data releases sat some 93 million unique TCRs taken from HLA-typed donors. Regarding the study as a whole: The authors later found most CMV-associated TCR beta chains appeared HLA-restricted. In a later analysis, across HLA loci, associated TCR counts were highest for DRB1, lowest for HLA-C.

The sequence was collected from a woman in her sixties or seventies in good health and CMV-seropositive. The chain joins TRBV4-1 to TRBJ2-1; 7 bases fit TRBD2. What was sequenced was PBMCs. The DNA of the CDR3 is TGCGCCAGCAGCCCACAGTGGGGGGGTAGCTCCTACAATGAGCAGTTCTTC. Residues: CASSPQWGGSSYNEQFF.